Each of the 31 T cell receptor beta chains below was sequenced from the same sample in a study of OX40 agonist ivuxolimab in advanced cancers. The repertoire was sequenced with immunoSEQ multiplex PCR; TCRdb's copy has only in-frame clones and lacks some. This table has tens of thousands of clones, roughly 90% appearing once. This specimen was CD4+ or CD8+ T cells sorted from blood, taken in a trial of the OX40 agonist ivuxolimab. The receptor set was obtained from an adult with an advanced solid tumor such as melanoma, head and neck, liver or kidney cancer.

The V gene is TRBV9, the J gene TRBJ1-4, with 7 bases that match TRBD1. This CDR3 contains 15 residues. After removal of 3 bases from V and 4 bases from J, the junction contained 6 bases not matched to a gene. Germline-derived CDR1 and CDR2 are SGDLS and YYNGEE. CDR3 residues: CASSAGTAVNEKLFF. The CDR3 nucleotides read TGTGCCAGCAGCGCCGGGACAGCGGTTAATGAAAAACTGTTTTTT.

The chain joins TRBV7-9 to TRBJ2-3; D possibly corresponds to TRBD1 (5 bases). Germline V gene data show CDR1 as SEHNR and CDR2 as FQNEAQ (reference sequence). This CDR3 contains 15 residues. V dropped 2 bases and J dropped 2 bases, with 11 bases sitting between them. The CDR3 DNA sequence: TGTGCCAGCAGCTTATTGACAGCCTTCACAGATACGCAGTATTTT. Translating gives CASSLLTAFTDTQYF.

This clone appeared a few times. The chain has TRBV2 and TRBJ2-7, with no clear D. The V end was cut by 6 bases, the J end by 7 bases, with 7 bases between. Germline CDR1 reads SNHLY; CDR2 reads FYNNEI. The CDR3 is 10 residues long. CDR3 DNA: TGTGCCAGCAGCGTGGGGGAGCAGTACTTC. Its translation is CASSVGEQYF.

V usage is TRBV7-2 and J usage is TRBJ2-3; TRBD1 agrees at 12 bases. With 5 bases clipped from V and 5 bases from J, the junction kept 2 bases outside the gene matches. This CDR3 has 14 amino acids. Per the germline V gene, CDR1 is SGHTA and CDR2 is FQGNSA. The CDR3 is CASSGTGGQDTQYF. CDR3 sequence (DNA): TGTGCCAGCAGCGGGACAGGGGGCCAAGATACGCAGTATTTT.

This chain joins TRBV7-2 and TRBJ2-4, with D perhaps matching TRBD1 (6 bases). This CDR3 has 17 residues. The germline gives CDR1 SGHTA, CDR2 FQGNSA. With 5 bases removed from V and 4 bases from J, the gap between germline ends came to 21 bases. CDR3 in amino acids: CASSGISRQDGKNIQYF. The CDR3 DNA is TGTGCCAGCAGCGGAATTTCGCGACAGGATGGGAAAAACATTCAGTACTTC. The full variable domain, its missing parts supplied by reference TRBV7-2 and TRBJ2-4, is GAGVSQSPSNKVTEKGKDVELRCDPISGHTALYWYRQSLGQGLEFLIYFQGNSAPDKSGLPSDRFSAERTGGSVSTLTIQRTQQEDSAVYLCASSGISRQDGKNIQYFGAGTRLSVL.

The chain recombines TRBV5-1 with TRBJ2-3; 13 positions match TRBD2. The CDR3 covers 15 residues. Germline values: CDR1 SGHRS, CDR2 YFSETQ. The V gene end was trimmed by 5 bases and the J gene end by 3 bases; junction bases not matched to a gene: 3. The CDR3 region has the DNA TGCGCCAGCAGTTCGGGACTAGCGGGAACAGATACGCAGTATTTT. This gives the protein CASSSGLAGTDTQYF.

CDR3: CASSDPTGRQETQYF. For the CDR3, the DNA is TGTGCCAGCAGTGACCCGACAGGACGCCAAGAGACCCAGTACTTC. The chain has TRBV6-4 and TRBJ2-5; possible D gene TRBD1, 6 bases. CDR1 is MRHNA, CDR2 SNTAGT, per germline. V lost 2 bases, J lost 1 base, and 11 bases lay in between. This CDR3 is built from 15 residues.

To note about this clone: This sample also contains other DNA sequences that code for the same CDR3. The chain links TRBV9 to TRBJ2-5; D possibly corresponds to TRBD2 (6 bases). V was trimmed by 2 bases and J by 1 base, leaving 9 bases between them. This CDR3 region has 14 residues. Germline V gives CDR1 SGDLS, CDR2 YYNGEE. DNA of the CDR3: TGTGCCAGCAGCGTTAGTAGCGGCCAAGAGACCCAGTACTTC. This codes for CASSVSSGQETQYF.

This chain uses TRBV5-1 with TRBJ2-1; TRBD2 matches at 8 bases. Germline loops: CDR1 SGHRS, CDR2 YFSETQ. V lost 8 bases and J lost 12; bases outside the gene matches: 19. This CDR3 region has 15 residues. CDR3 DNA: TGCGCCAGTTCCGAGGAGGGAGCGGGGGCCCTAGGGCAGTTCTTC. It specifies CASSEEGAGALGQFF.

This chain links TRBV2 with TRBJ2-7; 8 nucleotides align to TRBD2. The germline V gene has CDR1 SNHLY and CDR2 FYNNEI. The CDR3 contains 13 residues. J gave up 3 bases and V 8 bases, and 6 bases lay outside the gene matches. The CDR3 nucleotides are TGTGCCAGCCGGGGGGGAGTGGACTACGAGCAGTACTTC. Residues: CASRGGVDYEQYF.

This chain joins TRBV5-1 and TRBJ2-1, with D maybe TRBD2 (5 bases). The CDR3 totals 12 residues. Germline CDR1 reads SGHRS; CDR2 reads YFSETQ. Trimming left V 4 bases short and J 6 bases short, with 8 bases between. CDR3 sequence: CASSGETNEQFF. The CDR3 coding sequence is TGCGCCAGCAGCGGGGAGACCAATGAGCAGTTCTTC.

The V gene is TRBV7-8, the J gene TRBJ1-2; D gene uncertain. Deletions cut 1 base from V and 0 bases from J, with 3 bases between. Germline CDR1 is SGHVS and CDR2 is FQNEAQ. This CDR3 region has 13 residues. The CDR3 spells CASSLVTNYGYTF. CDR3 bases: TGTGCCAGCAGCTTAGTCACTAACTATGGCTACACCTTC.

The chain combines TRBV5-1 with TRBJ2-7; either TRBD1 or TRBD2 may fit D (5 bases each). The CDR3 has 15 amino acids. V gave up 2 bases and J gave up 3 bases, with 15 bases separating them. CDR1 is SGHRS and CDR2 is YFSETQ in the germline V gene. CDR3 amino acids: CASSLGEGMNYEQYF. CDR3 nucleotide sequence: TGCGCCAGCAGCTTAGGAGAGGGGATGAACTACGAGCAGTACTTC.

This clone was counted a single time. The V gene is TRBV19, the J gene TRBJ1-1, with D possibly TRBD1 on 5 matching bases. Germline loops: CDR1 LNHDA, CDR2 SQIVND (reference sequence). The CDR3 contains 14 residues. V shed 5 bases and J shed 4 bases, with 14 bases lying between them. CDR3 amino acids: CASSFREASTEAFF. CDR3 nucleotides: TGTGCCAGTAGTTTCAGGGAAGCCAGCACTGAAGCTTTCTTT.

The gene calls are TRBV5-6 and TRBJ1-1; D unresolved. This CDR3 contains 12 residues. The V and J ends lost 0 bases and 5 bases respectively, with 5 bases between them. The germline gives CDR1 SGHDT, CDR2 YYEEEE. The CDR3 nucleotides read TGTGCCAGCAGCTTGGATTGGACTGAAGCTTTCTTT. Translating it yields CASSLDWTEAFF.

This chain uses TRBV30 with TRBJ1-6, with D unresolved. There are 12 residues in the CDR3. Per the germline V gene, CDR1 is GTSNPN and CDR2 is SVGIG (reference sequence). Between the trimmed V and J ends, which lost 1 base and 10 bases, there was a span of 8 bases. The CDR3 DNA reads as TGTGCCTGGAGTGCCATGCCCTCACCCCTCCACTTT. Its protein is CAWSAMPSPLHF.

The genes are TRBV28 and TRBJ1-2; D not resolved. There are 15 residues in the CDR3. Germline CDR1 and CDR2: MDHEN and SYDVKM. Trimming removed 6 bases at V and 4 bases at J, with 18 bases between. The CDR3 DNA reads as TGTGCCAGCAGCCCTACATCTCAACTACTCTATGGCTACACCTTC. Translated, it gives CASSPTSQLLYGYTF.

The chain recombines TRBV5-4 with TRBJ1-1; D gene ambiguous. From germline, CDR1 is SGHNT and CDR2 YYREEE (reference sequence). Trimming removed 5 bases from V and 0 bases from J, with 14 bases in between. This CDR3 has 15 amino acids. In DNA, the CDR3 is TGTGCCAGCAGTCGGTCTGGCAGTATGAACACTGAAGCTTTCTTT. Translation: CASSRSGSMNTEAFF.

J is TRBJ2-2 and V is TRBV7-2; the D is unclear. The CDR3 spans 14 residues. Germline values: CDR1 SGHTA, CDR2 FQGNSA. V was clipped by 1 base and J by 4 bases, with 7 bases between them. The CDR3 DNA follows: TGTGCCAGCAGCTTAGTTATGGGCACCGGGGAGCTGTTTTTT. Amino acids: CASSLVMGTGELFF.

The chain employs TRBV25-1 and TRBJ2-3; TRBD2 is a possible D gene (5 bases). This CDR3 is 15 amino acids long. V lost 1 base, J lost 2 bases, and 10 bases lay in between. Germline V gene lookup returns CDR1 MGHDK and CDR2 SYGVNS. The CDR3 DNA reads TGTGCCAGCAGTGAATCTAACGGGAACACAGATACGCAGTATTTT. It codes for CASSESNGNTDTQYF. Full variable domain (remainder filled in from reference TRBV25-1 and TRBJ2-3): EADIYQTPRYLVIGTGKKITLECSQTMGHDKMYWYQQDPGMELHLIHYSYGVNSTEKGDLSSESTVSRIRTEHFPLTLESARPSHTSQYLCASSESNGNTDTQYFGPGTRLTVL.

The V and J genes are TRBV7-2 and TRBJ2-7; 9 bases fit TRBD2. CDR1 and CDR2 from the germline V gene are SGHTA and FQGNSA. The CDR3 runs 15 residues. J lost 5 bases, V lost 6 bases, and 11 bases had no gene match. CDR3 nucleotides: TGTGCCAGCAGTCAAGGGCCTAGCGGGATCGACGAGCAGTACTTC. It yields the protein CASSQGPSGIDEQYF. Full variable domain (missing parts from reference TRBV7-2 and TRBJ2-7): GAGVSQSPSNKVTEKGKDVELRCDPISGHTALYWYRQSLGQGLEFLIYFQGNSAPDKSGLPSDRFSAERTGGSVSTLTIQRTQQEDSAVYLCASSQGPSGIDEQYFGPGTRLTVT.

The chain carries TRBV30 and TRBJ2-1, with TRBD1 as a possible D gene (6 bases). The CDR3 loop spans 13 amino acids. Germline CDR1 and CDR2: GTSNPN and SVGIG (reference sequence). The ends were cut back, 2 bases at V and 12 bases at J, with 17 bases in the middle. CDR3 residues: CAWSQTGRSSQFF. The DNA for the CDR3 is TGTGCCTGGAGTCAGACAGGTCGGTCCTCGCAGTTCTTC.

The CDR3 protein is CASSVGPIDRGHAFF. As DNA, the CDR3 is TGTGCCAGCAGCGTAGGCCCTATTGACAGGGGGCATGCTTTCTTT. V gene TRBV9 combines with J gene TRBJ1-1, with 10 bases fitting TRBD1. Germline V gene sequence: CDR1 SGDLS, CDR2 YYNGEE. This CDR3 is built from 15 residues. The V gene end was trimmed by 0 bases and the J gene end by 11 bases; junction bases not matched to a gene: 10.

The V call is TRBV28, the J call TRBJ2-7, with TRBD2 as a possible D gene (6 bases). V shed 5 bases and J shed 2 bases, with 16 bases lying between them. The CDR3 is made up of 15 amino acids. The germline V gene has CDR1 MDHEN and CDR2 SYDVKM. This chain's CDR3 is CASSQSGTLTYEQYF. The DNA of the CDR3 is TGTGCCAGCAGTCAATCCGGGACTCTCACCTACGAGCAGTACTTC.

The V and J genes are TRBV9 and TRBJ1-1; a weak D match, TRBD1 (6 bases). Trimming shortened V by 3 bases and J by 4 bases, and 16 bases separated the two germline ends. The length of the CDR3 is 15 residues. Germline V gene data show CDR1 as SGDLS and CDR2 as YYNGEE. The CDR3 DNA reads as TGTGCCAGCAGCGCCCGTACCACAGGGTCCACTGAAGCTTTCTTT. Translating it yields CASSARTTGSTEAFF. Filled out from reference TRBV9 and TRBJ1-1, the complete variable domain reads DSGVTQTPKHLITATGQRVTLRCSPRSGDLSVYWYQQSLDQGLQFLIQYYNGEERAKGNILERFSAQQFPDLHSELNLSSLELGDSALYFCASSARTTGSTEAFFGQGTRLTVV.

The rearrangement joins TRBV2 to TRBJ2-5; possible D gene TRBD1, 6 bases. Looked up from germline, CDR1 is SNHLY and CDR2 is FYNNEI. CDR3 size: 12 residues. CDR3 amino acids: CAQRGRQETQYF. The DNA for the CDR3 is TGTGCTCAAAGGGGGAGACAAGAGACCCAGTACTTC.

The chain uses TRBV18 and TRBJ2-7; 7 positions agree with TRBD1. This CDR3 comprises 16 residues. Germline lookup yields CDR1 KGHSH and CDR2 LQKENI. V lost 6 bases to trimming and J lost 0 bases; unmatched junction nucleotides: 11. The CDR3 here is CASSGQASLSSYEQYF. Written as DNA, the CDR3 is TGTGCCAGCTCTGGACAGGCATCCCTGAGCTCCTACGAGCAGTACTTC.

The genes are TRBV7-2 and TRBJ2-7; 10 bases are a match to TRBD2. The CDR3 loop spans 14 amino acids. V trimming: 7 bases; J trimming: 3 bases; junction bases outside the gene matches: 6. CDR1 and CDR2 from the germline V gene are SGHTA and FQGNSA. The CDR3 is CASNQREGLYEQYF. DNA for the CDR3: TGTGCCAGCAATCAGCGGGAGGGCCTCTACGAGCAGTACTTC.

CDR3 DNA: TGTGCCAGCAGTTCGTTCCAAGAGACCCAGTACTTC. This gives the protein CASSSFQETQYF. This rearrangement joins TRBV28 to TRBJ2-5; no clear D. CDR3 length equals 12 residues. V lost 4 bases and J 1 base, leaving 4 bases between the germline ends. The germline CDR1 and CDR2 sequences are MDHEN and SYDVKM.

For the CDR3, the DNA is TGTGCCAGCAGTTACGTTCGGGGGCCTGACTACGAGCAGTACTTC. Its translation: CASSYVRGPDYEQYF. The V and J genes are TRBV6-5 and TRBJ2-7; D may match TRBD1 or TRBD2 (6 bases each). The CDR3 is 15 amino acids. Germline CDR1 is MNHEY and CDR2 is SVGAGI. V was trimmed by 2 bases and J by 3 bases, leaving 14 bases between them.

The V gene is TRBV30, the J gene TRBJ1-5; D unresolved. Trimming shortened V by 0 bases and J by 4 bases, and 7 bases separated the two germline ends. The CDR3 length is 13 residues. CDR1 is GTSNPN and CDR2 is SVGIG in the germline V gene (reference sequence). In nucleotides, the CDR3 is TGTGCCTGGAGTGTACTGCAGAATCAGCCCCAGCATTTT. Residues: CAWSVLQNQPQHF.